A selection of T cell receptor beta chains follows, all from one sample in a study of blood T cell repertoires in COVID-19. Sequencing used immunoSEQ multiplex PCR; TCRdb keeps in-frame clones, though not all of them. In the table there are 25,000 to 40,000 clones, about nine tenths of which are singletons. Sequenced input: peripheral blood. These TCRs come from a human donor with active COVID-19. The donor label of this sample is uncertain. Each CDR3 is given without its conserved first and last residue. Rows give clone size only sometimes, using once, few, many, or a class for an expanded clone.

size	V	J	CDR3
NA	TRBV27	TRBJ1-2	ASRSGETHYGYT
few	TRBV19	TRBJ1-1	ASKGAEMNTEAF
once	TRBV4-3	TRBJ2-3	ASSQAHLSSTDTQY
NA	TRBV19	TRBJ1-2	ASSEQGANYGYT
NA	TRBV21-1	TRBJ2-1	ASSRKEQGVNEQF
NA	TRBV5-1	TRBJ2-3	ASSLGRDPDTQY
NA	TRBV29-1	TRBJ2-6	SVGNRLAGGPGANVLT
NA	TRBV5-6	TRBJ1-3	ASSLLIGVSGNTIY
NA	TRBV19	TRBJ2-6	ASSSGISSGANVLT
NA	TRBV5-4	TRBJ1-2	ASSLGVAVQGGPEDGYT
NA	TRBV7-9	TRBJ2-5	ASSQPGIETQY
NA	TRBV19	TRBJ1-1	ASNSPGTGNTEAF
NA	TRBV24-1	TRBJ2-3	ATSDPDRDTDTQY
NA	TRBV6-5	TRBJ1-4	ASSRQGGEKLF
NA	TRBV6-2/TRBV6-3	TRBJ1-2	ASSYQGGGYT
NA	TRBV11-2	TRBJ1-6	ASSLGERRYNSPLH
NA	TRBV4-3	TRBJ2-3	ASSQRFRERTDTQY
NA	TRBV2	TRBJ2-5	ASSPTGGAATQY
once	TRBV11-2	TRBJ1-1	ASRPSGYTEAF
NA	TRBV9	TRBJ1-3	ASSVRDSFGNTIY
NA	TRBV6-5	TRBJ2-7	ASSYERQGYEQY
NA	TRBV29-1	TRBJ2-2	SVAPRTNTGELF
NA	TRBV29-1	TRBJ1-1	SATGNNEAF
NA	TRBV5-1	TRBJ1-1	ASREFRGLTEAF
NA	TRBV21-1	TRBJ1-5	ASRPIGGGTGRLYSNQPQH
NA	TRBV7-2	TRBJ2-3	ASSLAGRGGRIDTQY
NA	TRBV12-3/TRBV12-4	TRBJ2-1	ASSLYNEQF
few	TRBV6-2/TRBV6-3	TRBJ1-3	ASTPSGSGNTIY
NA	TRBV9	TRBJ2-1	ASSASSGGAYNEQF
few	TRBV10-3	TRBJ1-2	AISEDRVVGYT
NA	TRBV15	TRBJ2-1	ATSRGTSGTSSYNEQF
NA	TRBV5-4	TRBJ1-1	ASSSSDREEAF
NA	TRBV4-2	TRBJ2-3	ASGQEVAGGPYTQY
NA	TRBV9	TRBJ1-1	ASSPNSGIAEAF
NA	TRBV7-9	TRBJ1-1	ASSWAVEGSTEAF
NA	TRBV6-5	TRBJ2-2	AIGQGITGELF
NA	TRBV5-1	TRBJ2-7	ASSTGQSYEQY
once	TRBV7-3	TRBJ2-3	ASSWGGLGDTQY
once	TRBV4-3	TRBJ2-7	ASSRSGGHEQY
NA	TRBV6-5	TRBJ2-2	ASRSEFLNTGELF
NA	TRBV19	TRBJ1-2	ASSPPQGAYGYT
NA	TRBV10-3	TRBJ1-6	AISELETANSPLH
NA	TRBV10-2	TRBJ2-1	ASSDALIYNEQF
NA	TRBV19	TRBJ2-2	ASMGLLAGTGELF
NA	TRBV15	TRBJ2-1	ATSRTPGGAFEQF